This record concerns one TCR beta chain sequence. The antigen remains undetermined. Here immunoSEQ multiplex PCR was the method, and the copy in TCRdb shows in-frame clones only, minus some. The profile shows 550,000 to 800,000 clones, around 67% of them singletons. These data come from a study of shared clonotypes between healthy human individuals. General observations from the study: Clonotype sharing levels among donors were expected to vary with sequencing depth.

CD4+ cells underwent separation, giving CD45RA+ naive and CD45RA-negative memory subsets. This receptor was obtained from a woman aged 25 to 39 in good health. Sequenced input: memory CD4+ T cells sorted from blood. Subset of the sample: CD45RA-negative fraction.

The CDR3 protein is CATSRTGAGEAFF. The CDR3 DNA follows: TGTGCCACCAGCAGAACAGGGGCTGGTGAAGCTTTCTTT. The chain joins TRBV15 to TRBJ1-1; TRBD1 matches 7 bases. Per germline, CDR1 LNHNV and CDR2 YYDKDF (reference sequence). CDR3 size: 13 residues. The J segment lost 7 bases and the V segment lost 2 bases, leaving 4 bases of the junction unmatched.